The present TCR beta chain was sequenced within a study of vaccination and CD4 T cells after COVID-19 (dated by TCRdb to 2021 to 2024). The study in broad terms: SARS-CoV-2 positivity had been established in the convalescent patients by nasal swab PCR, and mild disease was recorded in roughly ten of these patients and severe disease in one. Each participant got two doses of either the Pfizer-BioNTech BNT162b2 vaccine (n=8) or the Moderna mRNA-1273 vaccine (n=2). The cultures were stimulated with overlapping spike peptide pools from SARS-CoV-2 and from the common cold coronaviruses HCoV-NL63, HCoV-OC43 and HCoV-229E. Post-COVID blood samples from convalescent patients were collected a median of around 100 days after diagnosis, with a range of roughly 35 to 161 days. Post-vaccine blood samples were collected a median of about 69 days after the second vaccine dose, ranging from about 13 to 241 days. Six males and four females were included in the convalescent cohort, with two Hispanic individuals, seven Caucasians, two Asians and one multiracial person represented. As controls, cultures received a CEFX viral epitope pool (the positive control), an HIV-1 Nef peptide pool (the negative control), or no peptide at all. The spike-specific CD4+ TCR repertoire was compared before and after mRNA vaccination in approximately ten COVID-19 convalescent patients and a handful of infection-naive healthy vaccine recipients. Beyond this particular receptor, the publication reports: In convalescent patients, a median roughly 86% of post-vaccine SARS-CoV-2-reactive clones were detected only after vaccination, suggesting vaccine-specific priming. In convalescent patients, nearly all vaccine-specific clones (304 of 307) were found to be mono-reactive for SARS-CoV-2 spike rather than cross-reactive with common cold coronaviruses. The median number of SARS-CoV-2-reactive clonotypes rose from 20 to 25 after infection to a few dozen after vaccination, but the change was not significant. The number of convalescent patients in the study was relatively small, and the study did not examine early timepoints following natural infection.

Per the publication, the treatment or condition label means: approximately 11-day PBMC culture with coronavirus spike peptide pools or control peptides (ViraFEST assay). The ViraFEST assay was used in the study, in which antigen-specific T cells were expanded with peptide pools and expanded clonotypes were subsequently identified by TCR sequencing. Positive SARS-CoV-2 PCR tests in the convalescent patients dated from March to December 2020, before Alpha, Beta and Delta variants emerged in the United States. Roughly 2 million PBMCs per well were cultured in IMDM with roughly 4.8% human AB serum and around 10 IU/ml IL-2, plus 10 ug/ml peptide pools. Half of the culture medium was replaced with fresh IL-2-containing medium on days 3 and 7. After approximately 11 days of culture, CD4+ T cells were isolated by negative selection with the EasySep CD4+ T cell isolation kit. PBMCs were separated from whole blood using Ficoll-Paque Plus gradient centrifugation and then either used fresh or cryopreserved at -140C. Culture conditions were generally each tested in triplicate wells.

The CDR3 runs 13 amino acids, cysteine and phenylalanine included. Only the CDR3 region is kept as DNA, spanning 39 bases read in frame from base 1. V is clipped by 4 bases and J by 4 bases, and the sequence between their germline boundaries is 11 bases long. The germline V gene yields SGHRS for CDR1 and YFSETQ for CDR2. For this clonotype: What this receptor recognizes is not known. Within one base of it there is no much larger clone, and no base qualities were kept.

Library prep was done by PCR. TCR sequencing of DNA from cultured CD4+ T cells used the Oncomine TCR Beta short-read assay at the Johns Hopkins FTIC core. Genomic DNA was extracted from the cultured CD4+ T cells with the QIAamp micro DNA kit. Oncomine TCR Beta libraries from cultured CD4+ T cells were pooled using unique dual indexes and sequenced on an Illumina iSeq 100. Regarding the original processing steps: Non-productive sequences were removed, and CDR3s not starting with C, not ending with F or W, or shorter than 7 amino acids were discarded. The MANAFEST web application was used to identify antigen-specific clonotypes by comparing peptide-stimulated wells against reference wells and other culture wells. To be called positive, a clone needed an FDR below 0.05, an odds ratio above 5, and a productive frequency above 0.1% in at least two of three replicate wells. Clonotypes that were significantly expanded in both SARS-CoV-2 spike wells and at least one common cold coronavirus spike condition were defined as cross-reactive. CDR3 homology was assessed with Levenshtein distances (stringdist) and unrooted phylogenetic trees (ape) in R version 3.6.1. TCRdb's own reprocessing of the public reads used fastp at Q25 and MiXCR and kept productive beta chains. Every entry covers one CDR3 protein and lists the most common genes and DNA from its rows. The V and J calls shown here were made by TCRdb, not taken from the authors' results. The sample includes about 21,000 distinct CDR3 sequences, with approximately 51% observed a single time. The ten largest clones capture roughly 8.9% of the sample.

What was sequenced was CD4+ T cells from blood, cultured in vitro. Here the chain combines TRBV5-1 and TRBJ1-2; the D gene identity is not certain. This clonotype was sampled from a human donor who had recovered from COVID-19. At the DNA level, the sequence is TGCGCCAGCAGCCAGTGGGGAGCCTATGGCTACACCTTC. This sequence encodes CASSQWGAYGYTF.